In this sample, the clone carrying this TCR beta chain turned up many times. The time point: newly diagnosed GD, antithyroid drugs for less than 3 months. With RNA extracted from PBMCs as input, the TCR library was made. Building the TCR beta libraries relied on iRepertoire HTBI primers, and CDR3 regions underwent Arm-PCR. TCRdb used MiXCR to reprocess the multiplex PCR reads, holding one entry per CDR3 protein. This sample yields 550,000 to 700,000 distinct CDR3 sequences, of which about 16% are seen a single time; more than 10% belongs to the top ten. The sample is drawn from a study of regulatory T cells in long-lasting Graves disease. The data were also submitted as part of a second study, on T cells in Graves' hyperthyroidism and ophthalmopathy. That report adds: The model's output predicted ophthalmopathy at a median of about 5.9 months prior to onset.

The sequence was collected from a man younger than 35 with Graves disease. This specimen consisted of peripheral blood mononuclear cells (PBMCs), obtained at new diagnosis, from a patient treated with antithyroid drugs.

CDR3 sequence: CASFTTGGGSPLHF. In nucleotides, the CDR3 is TGTGCCAGCTTTACGACAGGGGGTGGCTCACCCCTCCACTTT. This chain links TRBV28 with TRBJ1-6; 9 bases map to TRBD1. The CDR3 length is 14 residues. Trimming cost V 8 bases and J 10 bases; bases outside gene matches: 9. The germline V gene encodes CDR1 MDHEN and CDR2 SYDVKM.